This TCR beta chain was captured by sequencing in a study of blood T cell repertoires in COVID-19. On the study more broadly: The United States, Italy and Spain were the sources of the acute and convalescent COVID-19 samples. PBMCs, B-cell-depleted T cells, or T cells were the source of the cDNA or gDNA that made up the material.

The CDR3 spans 15 residues. The junction had 4 bases not matched to a gene; V was cut back by 3 bases and J by 0 bases. CDR1 and CDR2 (germline): LNHDA, SQIVND (reference sequence). In the study's own analysis: Amplification from reference gene primers served as the basis for estimated nucleated cell counts. Assay: immunoSEQ multiplex PCR; the TCRdb copy retains only in-frame clones and omits some. V, J and clone size are those of that table, while D and trimming were read from the DNA. In the table there are approximately 310,000 clones, around nine tenths of which are singletons. The sample taken for sequencing was peripheral blood. The V gene is TRBV19, the J gene TRBJ2-5, with 7 bases lining up with TRBD1. The sequence derives from a man aged 50-60 years with active or convalescent COVID-19. CDR3 in amino acids: CASSILGTDQETQYF. The CDR3 DNA reads as TGTGCCAGTAGTATTTTGGGGACAGACCAAGAGACCCAGTACTTC.